This passage covers 2 T cell receptor beta chains from one sample sequenced in a study of shared clonotypes between healthy human individuals. Only in-frame clones appear in the TCRdb table, and some are missing; sequencing was by immunoSEQ multiplex PCR. Of some 1.5 million clones in the sample, around 98% were seen once. Input material: naive CD4+ T cells sorted from blood. Documented subset: CD45RA+ positively selected. The source of these receptors is a man between 25 and 39 years old in good health.

The table lists this clone with a few counts. This rearrangement joins TRBV5-4 to TRBJ1-2; no reliable D call. The germline V and J ends were trimmed by 5 bases and 6 bases, with 8 bases remaining between them. CDR1 is SGHNT, CDR2 YYREEE, per germline (reference sequence). This CDR3 spans 11 amino acids. CDR3 sequence (DNA): TGTGCCAGCAGAGGGTTAAATGGCTACACCTTC. This sequence encodes CASRGLNGYTF.

The genes are TRBV5-8 and TRBJ2-1; 9 nucleotides align to TRBD2. The germline V gene encodes CDR1 SGHTS and CDR2 YDEGEE. V lost 2 bases and J lost 7; bases outside the gene matches: 7. CDR3 length: 15 residues. The CDR3 DNA is TGTGCCAGCAGCTTAGGCGGGAGGGCCAGTAATGAGCAGTTCTTC. This encodes CASSLGGRASNEQFF.